Shown below are 29 T cell receptor beta chains from a single sample sequenced in a study of OX40 agonist ivuxolimab in advanced cancers. Sequencing used immunoSEQ multiplex PCR; TCRdb keeps in-frame clones, though not all of them. The profile covers about 71,000 clones, with just under 80% appearing a single time and about 5.7% taken by the ten largest. The sample here was CD4+ or CD8+ T cells sorted from blood, taken in a trial of the OX40 agonist ivuxolimab. The receptors were sampled from an adult with an advanced solid tumor such as melanoma, head and neck, liver or kidney cancer.

This clone showed up just a few times. The genes are TRBV5-1 and TRBJ2-3, with 15 bases aligning to TRBD2. Germline CDR1 and CDR2: SGHRS and YFSETQ. This CDR3 has 17 residues. The ends lost 4 bases at V and 5 bases at J; junction bases unmatched: 8. CDR3 coding DNA: TGCGCCAGCAGCCTCGGGACTAGCGGGGGGACAGGAGATACGCAGTATTTT. Amino acid sequence: CASSLGTSGGTGDTQYF.

With respect to this clone: This sample also contains other DNA sequences that code for the same CDR3. This sequence joins TRBV7-2 and TRBJ2-4, with a possible D match to TRBD1 (6 bases). This CDR3 is built from 14 residues. In germline, CDR1 is SGHTA, CDR2 FQGNSA. Trimming shortened V by 5 bases and J by 2 bases, and 10 bases separated the two germline ends. CDR3 residues: CASSKTGSKNIQYF. CDR3 bases: TGTGCCAGCAGCAAGACAGGCTCCAAAAACATTCAGTACTTC.

The chain carries TRBV5-1 and TRBJ1-4; perhaps TRBD1 as D (5 bases). The CDR3 runs 14 residues. Looked up from germline, CDR1 is SGHRS and CDR2 is YFSETQ. Trimming pared 4 bases from V and 6 bases from J, leaving 13 bases between. The CDR3 DNA reads as TGCGCCAGCAGCCCAGCAGGGATGGATGAAAAACTGTTTTTT. Translation: CASSPAGMDEKLFF.

The V call is TRBV6-5, the J call TRBJ2-4, with 8 positions matching TRBD1. The V gene's germline CDR1 is MNHEY and CDR2 SVGAGI. This CDR3 region has 12 residues. V shed 8 bases and J 4 bases; nucleotides not matched to a gene: 1. The CDR3 region is CASGQGKNIQYF. The DNA for the CDR3 is TGTGCCAGCGGACAGGGAAAAAACATTCAGTACTTC.

This clone was recorded a few times. The chain employs TRBV28 and TRBJ1-2; tentatively, D is TRBD1 (5 bases). The CDR3 has 17 residues. V shed 6 bases and J shed 3 bases, with 23 bases lying between them. Looked up from germline, CDR1 is MDHEN and CDR2 is SYDVKM. The CDR3 bases are TGTGCCAGCAGCCCACCGGGACTTCCCATCCGATACTATGGCTACACCTTC. Residues: CASSPPGLPIRYYGYTF.

The chain combines TRBV5-1 with TRBJ2-2, with D possibly matching TRBD1 (5 bases). Germline V lookup: CDR1 SGHRS, CDR2 YFSETQ. This CDR3 is built from 15 residues. V was clipped by 0 bases and J by 7 bases, with 13 bases between them. For the CDR3, the DNA is TGCGCCAGCAGCTTGGTCCCAGGGATGAGCGGGGAGCTGTTTTTT. Protein product: CASSLVPGMSGELFF.

The chain has TRBV6-1 and TRBJ2-3; D perhaps matches TRBD1 (6 bases). Germline V gene sequence: CDR1 MNHNS, CDR2 SASEGT. The CDR3 runs 15 residues. The germline V and J ends were trimmed by 1 base and 2 bases, with 10 bases remaining between them. CDR3 protein: CASSEVGQLTDTQYF. The CDR3 bases are TGTGCCAGCAGTGAAGTCGGACAGCTCACAGATACGCAGTATTTT.

The chain joins TRBV28 to TRBJ2-2; the D gene could be TRBD1 or TRBD2 (5 bases each). CDR3 length: 14 amino acids. From germline, CDR1 is MDHEN and CDR2 SYDVKM. Trimming took off 6 bases at V and 7 bases at J, with 15 bases between the two ends. CDR3 amino acids: CASSPVRGIGELFF. DNA for the CDR3: TGTGCCAGCAGCCCGGTCCGGGGCATCGGGGAGCTGTTTTTT.

The CDR3 sequence: CASTGHAGANVLTF. The CDR3 DNA follows: TGTGCCAGCACCGGACACGCTGGGGCCAACGTCCTGACTTTC. V gene TRBV25-1 combines with J gene TRBJ2-6, with D possibly matching TRBD1 (5 bases). Germline values: CDR1 MGHDK, CDR2 SYGVNS. CDR3 length equals 14 residues. With 7 bases removed from V and 2 bases from J, the gap between germline ends came to 9 bases.

This clone was recorded a few times. The rearrangement links TRBV27 to TRBJ2-2; TRBD2 matches 9 bases. CDR1 is MNHEY and CDR2 is SMNVEV in the germline V gene (reference sequence). The V and J ends lost 3 bases and 7 bases, in that order; junction bases with no gene match: 12. This CDR3 has 17 amino acids. CDR3 coding DNA: TGTGCCAGCAGTTTTCGTCGCGGGAGGGCCCGGGGCGGGGAGCTGTTTTTT. Translation gives CASSFRRGRARGGELFF.

V and J are TRBV7-6 and TRBJ1-5; the D gene is possibly TRBD1 (5 bases). The CDR3 loop spans 15 amino acids. Trimming took 5 bases from V and 0 from J, leaving 11 bases between them. The germline gives CDR1 SGHVS, CDR2 FNYEAQ. The CDR3 here is CASSPGTDSNQPQHF. CDR3 sequence (DNA): TGTGCCAGCAGCCCTGGGACGGATAGCAATCAGCCCCAGCATTTT.

The chain uses TRBV11-2 and TRBJ2-7; D remains unclear. Trimming took off 0 bases at V and 6 bases at J, with 15 bases between the two ends. The CDR3 runs to 15 residues. Looked up from germline, CDR1 is SGHAT and CDR2 is FQNNGV. The CDR3 reads CASSLDRATRREQYF. For the CDR3, the DNA is TGTGCCAGCAGCTTAGATCGGGCCACCCGGCGCGAGCAGTACTTC.

The chain uses TRBV7-2 and TRBJ1-5, with no clear D. The CDR3 is 13 residues long. The ends were cut back, 3 bases at V and 4 bases at J, with 7 bases in the middle. CDR1 is SGHTA, CDR2 FQGNSA, per germline. The CDR3 DNA is TGTGCCAGCAGCTTCCATAGGAATCAGCCCCAGCATTTT. Amino acid sequence: CASSFHRNQPQHF. Together with reference TRBV7-2 and TRBJ1-5, the CDR3 gives the full variable domain: GAGVSQSPSNKVTEKGKDVELRCDPISGHTALYWYRQSLGQGLEFLIYFQGNSAPDKSGLPSDRFSAERTGGSVSTLTIQRTQQEDSAVYLCASSFHRNQPQHFGDGTRLSIL.

The rearrangement joins TRBV5-1 to TRBJ2-5, with 10 bases fitting TRBD1. CDR1 and CDR2 from the germline V gene are SGHRS and YFSETQ. V shed 1 base and J 4 bases; nucleotides not matched to a gene: 10. The CDR3 loop spans 17 amino acids. The CDR3: CASSLSPTGGGGETQYF. CDR3 nucleotides: TGCGCCAGCAGCTTGTCCCCGACAGGGGGCGGTGGAGAGACCCAGTACTTC.

The V gene is TRBV14, the J gene TRBJ2-3; 7 bases fit TRBD1. V dropped 4 bases and J dropped 0; count of bases not matched to a gene: 7. CDR3 size: 16 residues. CDR1 is SGHDN, CDR2 FVKESK, per germline. The CDR3 bases are TGTGCCAGCAGCCCTTGGGACAGCTCTAGCACAGATACGCAGTATTTT. It yields the protein CASSPWDSSSTDTQYF.

The V call is TRBV28, the J call TRBJ1-1; D call uncertain. The CDR3 is 14 residues long. Trimming removed 5 bases at V and 6 bases at J, with 16 bases between. CDR1 and CDR2 from the germline V gene are MDHEN and SYDVKM. DNA for the CDR3: TGTGCCAGCAGTCGACCCGAGAGACGCCCTGAAGCTTTCTTT. This sequence encodes CASSRPERRPEAFF.

The V call is TRBV30, the J call TRBJ1-2, with D perhaps matching TRBD1 (6 bases). Germline V gives CDR1 GTSNPN, CDR2 SVGIG (reference sequence). Trimming pared 0 bases from V and 4 bases from J, leaving 18 bases between. This CDR3 contains 16 residues. CDR3 sequence: CAWSVRGTLLGYGYTF. CDR3 DNA: TGTGCCTGGAGTGTACGGGGGACACTTCTTGGCTATGGCTACACCTTC. The full variable domain, completed using reference TRBV30 and TRBJ1-2, is SQTIHQWPATLVQPVGSPLSLECTVEGTSNPNLYWYRQAAGRGLQLLFYSVGIGQISSEVPQNLSASRPQDRQFILSSKKLLLSDSGFYLCAWSVRGTLLGYGYTFGSGTRLTVV.

The chain joins TRBV5-6 to TRBJ1-1; D is ambiguous. The V gene's germline CDR1 is SGHDT and CDR2 YYEEEE. Trimming cost V 0 bases and J 4 bases, with 13 bases left between them. The CDR3 has 15 amino acids. The CDR3 DNA sequence: TGTGCCAGCAGCTTGGCCGGGCTGGTGGGCACTGAAGCTTTCTTT. Its translation is CASSLAGLVGTEAFF.

This clone was counted a few times. The chain couples TRBV19 to TRBJ1-5, with unresolved D. Looked up from germline, CDR1 is LNHDA and CDR2 is SQIVND (reference sequence). The CDR3 has 17 residues. Trimming removed 3 bases at V and 2 bases at J, with 17 bases between. The CDR3: CASSIGWAPEGNQPQHF. CDR3 DNA sequence: TGTGCCAGTAGTATTGGCTGGGCCCCGGAGGGCAATCAGCCCCAGCATTTT.

This clone was detected only a few times. This chain connects TRBV29-1 to TRBJ2-1, with a tentative D call TRBD1 (6 bases). CDR3 length: 11 residues. Between the trimmed V and J ends, which lost 5 bases and 10 bases, there was a span of 12 bases. The germline gives CDR1 SQVTM, CDR2 ANQGSEA. CDR3 DNA: TGCAGCGTTCTACCGACAGGAGAGCAGTTCTTC. Protein sequence: CSVLPTGEQFF.

This clone was counted many times. The chain is built from TRBV5-8 and TRBJ1-4; 10 bases are shared with TRBD1. Germline V gives CDR1 SGHTS, CDR2 YDEGEE. CDR3 length: 14 amino acids. The trim removed 2 bases at V and 8 bases at J, leaving 3 bases unmatched. The CDR3 sequence is CASSLDRGQEKLFF. The DNA of the CDR3 is TGTGCCAGCAGCTTAGACAGGGGGCAGGAAAAACTGTTTTTT.

The chain couples TRBV19 to TRBJ1-1; 9 nucleotides match TRBD1. The trim removed 3 bases at V and 9 bases at J, leaving 2 bases unmatched. The CDR3 is 12 residues long. From germline, CDR1 is LNHDA and CDR2 SQIVND (reference sequence). The CDR3 loop reads CASSMDRGKAFF. For the CDR3, the DNA is TGTGCCAGTAGTATGGACAGGGGAAAAGCTTTCTTT.

This sequence joins TRBV30 and TRBJ2-2; perhaps TRBD1 as D (5 bases). V was clipped by 3 bases and J by 5 bases, with 10 bases between them. CDR1 and CDR2 from the germline V gene are GTSNPN and SVGIG (reference sequence). There are 13 residues in the CDR3. The CDR3 region is CAWRSQGTGELFF. The CDR3 coding sequence is TGTGCCTGGAGAAGTCAGGGAACCGGGGAGCTGTTTTTT.

The chain carries TRBV5-6 and TRBJ2-1; 11 nucleotides align to TRBD2. V shed 6 bases, J shed 2 bases, and the junction held 4 bases outside the gene matches. Per germline, CDR1 SGHDT and CDR2 YYEEEE. The CDR3 is 15 residues long. The CDR3 is CASTVAGGPYNEQFF. The CDR3 DNA sequence: TGTGCCAGCACTGTAGCGGGAGGGCCCTACAATGAGCAGTTCTTC.

On this clone itself: One end of the junction fails to match germline, which may point to a read error. V gene TRBV7-9 combines with J gene TRBJ2-5, with D possibly matching TRBD2 (6 bases). Germline assignment: CDR1 SEHNR and CDR2 FQNEAQ (reference sequence). This CDR3 region has 13 residues. CDR3 nucleotide sequence: TGCGCCAGCAGCCGGGACTACCAAGAGACCCAGTACTTC. Its protein product is CASSRDYQETQYF.

J is TRBJ1-5 and V is TRBV28; D gene unclear. Germline values: CDR1 MDHEN, CDR2 SYDVKM. CDR3 length: 12 residues. The V gene lost 3 bases and the J gene lost 7 bases, with 7 bases spanning the gap. Here the CDR3 DNA reads TGTGCCAGCAGTTTCTCCCTCCAGCCCCAGCATTTT. It yields the protein CASSFSLQPQHF.

This chain uses TRBV5-8 with TRBJ1-6; D is unresolved. The V end was cut by 5 bases, the J end by 9 bases, with 24 bases between. Germline V gives CDR1 SGHTS, CDR2 YDEGEE. The CDR3 contains 17 residues. The CDR3 spells CASRLPGSHHSASPLHF. CDR3 nucleotide sequence: TGTGCCAGCAGGCTTCCGGGGTCCCACCATAGTGCTTCACCCCTCCACTTT.

The chain has TRBV6-6 and TRBJ1-4, with 7 bases that match TRBD1. Per germline, CDR1 MNHNY and CDR2 SVGAGI (reference sequence). Unmatched junction bases numbered 5, after V lost 2 bases and J lost 5 bases. This CDR3 region has 15 residues. For the CDR3, the DNA is TGTGCCAGCAGTTACGAGGCAGGGGGGAATGAAAAACTGTTTTTT. It specifies CASSYEAGGNEKLFF.

The V and J genes are TRBV18 and TRBJ2-6, with TRBD1 matching 11 bases. CDR1 is KGHSH, CDR2 LQKENI, per germline. The trim removed 3 bases at V and 2 bases at J, leaving 3 bases unmatched. The CDR3 extends over 17 amino acids. The CDR3 DNA is TGTGCCAGCTCACCTGGGACAGGGGGGGCTGGGGCCAACGTCCTGACTTTC. Amino acids: CASSPGTGGAGANVLTF. The whole variable domain, filled in from reference TRBV18 and TRBJ2-6, reads NAGVMQNPRHLVRRRGQEARLRCSPMKGHSHVYWYRQLPEEGLKFMVYLQKENIIDESGMPKERFSAEFPKEGPSILRIQQVVRGDSAAYFCASSPGTGGAGANVLTFGAGSRLTVL.